The 4 T cell receptor beta chains listed next were all sequenced from one sample in a study of T cell clonality in common variable immunodeficiency. Broader study findings: In common variable immunodeficiency, TCR beta chains reportedly carried fewer deletions and N-nucleotide insertions.

No antigens are known for them. Sequencing used immunoSEQ multiplex PCR; TCRdb keeps in-frame clones, though not all of them. The sample holds roughly 12,000 clones, and no clone turns up only once. Sequenced material: peripheral blood mononuclear cells. The receptors shown here come from a human donor with common variable immunodeficiency.

This clone was found a few times. The read stops 3 residues short of the end of the CDR3; the missing end is completed from the germline J gene. The chain carries TRBV19 and TRBJ1-1; D not certain. CDR1 is LNHDA and CDR2 is SQIVND in the germline V gene (reference sequence). The CDR3 sequence is 15 residues long. The germline V and J ends were trimmed by 7 bases and 4 bases, with 19 bases remaining between them. The CDR3 is CASILTPEVGTEAFF. Incomplete CDR3 DNA: TGTGCCAGTATTCTGACACCCGAGGTGGGCACTGAA.

About this clone itself: The CDR3 end is not reached by the read, which stops 3 residues before it; the germline J gene fills it in. V gene TRBV29-1 combines with J gene TRBJ2-5, with no clear D. The CDR3 covers 12 residues. Per the germline V gene, CDR1 is SQVTM and CDR2 is ANQGSEA. Trimming removed 7 bases from V and 3 bases from J, with 12 bases in between. The DNA read from the CDR3 is TGCAGCGCTCAAGGTGGTAAAGAGACC. This codes for CSAQGGKET. In full, the CDR3 reads CSAQGGKETQYF.

As to this clone: The read ends 3 residues shy of where the CDR3 ends; the end is completed using the germline J gene. J is TRBJ1-6 and V is TRBV5-6; TRBD1 matches 8 bases. Germline CDR1 reads SGHDT; CDR2 reads YYEEEE. This CDR3 contains 13 residues. V shed 9 bases and J 7 bases; nucleotides not matched to a gene: 6. CDR3 DNA (partial): TGTGCCACCCGGGGACAGGACAATTCACCC. Protein product: CATRGQDNSP. The whole CDR3 is CATRGQDNSPLHF. The whole variable domain, remainder taken from reference TRBV5-6 and TRBJ1-6, is DAGVTQSPTHLIKTRGQQVTLRCSPKSGHDTVSWYQQALGQGPQFIFQYYEEEERQRGNFPDRFSGHQFPNYSSELNVNALLLGDSALYLCATRGQDNSPLHFGNGTRLTVT.

In its sample, this clone was seen a few times. The read ends 3 residues before the CDR3 terminus; that terminus is restored from the germline J gene. The V call is TRBV7-9, the J call TRBJ2-3; 15 bases are shared with TRBD2. The length of the CDR3 is 15 residues. The ends lost 5 bases at V and 4 bases at J; junction bases unmatched: 1. CDR1 is SEHNR, CDR2 FQNEAQ, per germline (reference sequence). CDR3 bases read: TGTGCCAGCAGCGGGACTAGCGGGGGGTCAGATACG. Residues: CASSGTSGGSDT. The complete CDR3 reads CASSGTSGGSDTQYF.